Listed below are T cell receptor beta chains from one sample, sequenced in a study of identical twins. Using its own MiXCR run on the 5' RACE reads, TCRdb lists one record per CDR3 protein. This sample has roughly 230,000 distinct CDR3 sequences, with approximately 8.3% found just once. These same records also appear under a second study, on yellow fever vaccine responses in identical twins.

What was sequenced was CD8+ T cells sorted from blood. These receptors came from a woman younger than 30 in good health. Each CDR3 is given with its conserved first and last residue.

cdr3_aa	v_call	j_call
CASSSRGEETQYF	TRBV7-9	TRBJ2-5
CASSQEIREAYNEQFF	TRBV3-1	TRBJ2-1
CASSESSEQETQYF	TRBV25-1	TRBJ2-5
CAISESTFVNPGEYF	TRBV10-3	TRBJ2-7
CSASGVVAAGPYEQYF	TRBV20-1	TRBJ2-7
CASSFSLAGGNEQFF	TRBV5-5	TRBJ2-1
CSARELGGLSYNEQFF	TRBV20-1	TRBJ2-1
CASSLRGPPAYEQYF	TRBV27	TRBJ2-7
CASREGYYEQYF	TRBV5-1	TRBJ2-7
CASSWGQGSYNEQFF	TRBV7-9	TRBJ2-1
CATSARTSGSYNEQFF	TRBV15	TRBJ2-1
CASSSAGRISYNEQFF	TRBV4-1	TRBJ2-1
CASSPDGYIQYF	TRBV9	TRBJ2-4
CASSGRDRLTGELFF	TRBV6-1	TRBJ2-2
CASSEIGRQGYEQYF	TRBV6-1	TRBJ2-7
CASRHIAGGLTGELFF	TRBV7-2	TRBJ2-2
CASSSTSGGAVDTQYF	TRBV27	TRBJ2-3
CASTLSLEEPYEQYF	TRBV12-3/TRBV12-4	TRBJ2-7
CASTYSGTSTEGYTF	TRBV6-5	TRBJ1-2
CASSGAPTGSSMNTEAFF	TRBV6-2/TRBV6-3	TRBJ1-1
CASSQDSTPSSYNEQFF	TRBV4-3	TRBJ2-1
CASSQDLRVETQYF	TRBV4-2	TRBJ2-5